The source of this TCR beta chain is a study (dated by TCRdb to the mid-2010s). This clonotype was recorded a few times. What antigen it recognizes has not been identified. One base away there is no much larger clone; base qualities are not given. Receptor amplification or capture employed RT-PCR. The listed sequencing device is Illumina MiSeq. In TCRdb, the public reads were trimmed at Q25 with fastp and aligned with MiXCR, with productive beta chains retained. Rows merge per CDR3 protein into single entries with the most common DNA and genes. Across this sample there are about 680,000 distinct CDR3 sequences, with about 14% seen only once. The top ten clonotypes cover 3.6% of the sample. Trimming leaves V shorter by 6 bases and J shorter by 5 bases, with the junction holding 5 bases beyond the gene matches. Counted from cysteine to phenylalanine, this CDR3 has 13 amino acids. The only DNA kept is the CDR3, 39 bases in frame from the first base. Sequences MNHEY (CDR1) and SVGAGI (CDR2) are obtained from the germline V gene.

The sequencing input was memory CD4+ T cells from blood. The rearrangement joined TRBV6-5 to TRBJ2-3, with TRBD2 matching 7 junction bases. The clonotype comes from a female donor in good health, serving as a healthy control. The CDR3 protein sequence reads: CASRPTSLDTQYF. Read as DNA, the sequence is TGTGCCAGCAGACCGACTAGCCTAGATACGCAGTATTTT.